This T cell receptor beta chain appears in the sequencing data of a study of shared clonotypes between healthy human individuals. Study-wide points: Memory subsets generally showed smaller estimated richness than naive subsets did. The rarefaction results pointed to incomplete sorted-subset sequencing despite large depth.

Execution of the assay was at deep level. Method: immunoSEQ multiplex PCR; TCRdb's copy keeps in-frame clones and lacks some. The table includes 2 million to 2.5 million clones, around 90% detected once. The CDR3 runs 15 residues. The germline V gene has CDR1 SGHVS and CDR2 FNYEAQ. V lost 6 bases, J lost 9 bases, and 21 bases lay in between. About this clone: What it binds is not known.

The clonotype originates from a man aged 18 to 30 in good health. Some clones in this sample may be carry-over from other donors' samples. The V gene is TRBV7-6, the J gene TRBJ2-1; D might be TRBD2 (6 bases). Sequencing input: naive CD4+ T cells from PBMCs. Regarding subset: CD45RA+ positively selected. The CDR3 here is CASSPISTSMGEQFF. CDR3 DNA: TGTGCCAGCAGTCCTATCTCGACTAGTATGGGTGAGCAGTTCTTC.